The 18 T cell receptor beta chains below all came from one sample that was sequenced in a study of cytomegalovirus exposure and HLA in healthy donors. The PCR employed 60 Vbeta primers together with 13 Jbeta primers. Libraries were prepared by immunoSEQ multiplex PCR; TCRdb keeps only in-frame clonotypes and omits some of them. Here the sample spans approximately 190,000 clones, around 78% being singletons. Sequenced material: PBMCs. These receptors were collected from a woman aged 25 to 45 in good health and CMV-seropositive.

The rearrangement uses TRBV7-2 and TRBJ2-7; no clear D gene. The CDR3 spans 11 residues. The V gene's germline CDR1 is SGHTA and CDR2 FQGNSA. The V gene lost 4 bases and the J gene lost 3 bases, with 4 bases spanning the gap. The DNA of the CDR3 is TGTGCCAGCAGCTCCCTCTACGAGCAGTACTTC. Translated, it gives CASSSLYEQYF.

V is TRBV27 and J is TRBJ2-3; TRBD2 is a possible D gene (6 bases). This CDR3 comprises 12 residues. Germline loops: CDR1 MNHEY, CDR2 SMNVEV (reference sequence). The V end was cut by 5 bases, the J end by 5 bases, with 8 bases between. The CDR3 DNA reads as TGTGCCAGCAGTCCAGCGGGAGATACGCAGTATTTT. Its translation is CASSPAGDTQYF.

The chain recombines TRBV5-1 with TRBJ1-1; 8 bases align to TRBD1. The CDR3 sequence is 15 residues long. The V segment lost 3 bases and the J segment 4 bases; nucleotides outside the gene matches: 8. CDR1 is SGHRS, CDR2 YFSETQ, per germline. The CDR3: CASSSYTGGGTEAFF. The CDR3 DNA sequence: TGCGCCAGCAGCTCATACACAGGGGGAGGCACTGAAGCTTTCTTT.

The CDR3 nucleotides read TGTGCCAGCAGTTTATCGATCGGGGGGGGCCGCCTCTATGGCTACACCTTC. Its protein product is CASSLSIGGGRLYGYTF. This rearrangement joins TRBV27 to TRBJ1-2; D may be TRBD1 (6 bases). The CDR3 is made up of 17 amino acids. The V end lost 0 bases, the J end lost 4 bases, and 18 bases lay between the germline ends. Germline lookup yields CDR1 MNHEY and CDR2 SMNVEV (reference sequence).

The CDR3 DNA is TGTGCCAGCAGCCCAACCCTAGCGGGATTCTACAATGAGCAGTTCTTC. This sequence encodes CASSPTLAGFYNEQFF. The V gene is TRBV5-5, the J gene TRBJ2-1, with 9 bases that match TRBD2. This CDR3 spans 16 amino acids. From germline, CDR1 is SGHKS and CDR2 YYEKEE (reference sequence). V dropped 4 bases and J dropped 3; count of bases not matched to a gene: 8.

This clone was picked up a small number of times. The chain carries TRBV4-1 and TRBJ2-7, with 7 bases that match TRBD1. The CDR3 is made up of 14 amino acids. J gave up 7 bases and V 0 bases, and 6 bases lay outside the gene matches. Germline values: CDR1 MGHRA, CDR2 YSYEKL. The CDR3 sequence is CASSQDDRAVEQYF. The CDR3 DNA is TGCGCCAGCAGCCAAGATGACAGGGCGGTGGAGCAGTACTTC.

This chain connects TRBV7-8 to TRBJ2-7, with 8 bases fitting TRBD1. Germline CDR1 reads SGHVS; CDR2 reads FQNEAQ. The CDR3 totals 16 residues. Germline trimming cut 4 bases from V and 5 bases from J; bases unmatched to any gene: 13. CDR3 amino acids: CASSSVSGTGFHEQYF. For the CDR3, the DNA is TGTGCCAGCAGCTCTGTTTCCGGGACAGGCTTTCACGAGCAGTACTTC.

The sample holds one count of this clone. This sequence joins TRBV5-1 and TRBJ1-3, with 10 bases lining up with TRBD1. From germline, CDR1 is SGHRS and CDR2 YFSETQ. The CDR3 runs 16 residues. Trimming took 0 bases from V and 4 from J; bases not matched to a gene: 4. The CDR3 DNA sequence: TGCGCCAGCAGCTTGGAAGGACAGGGGGTCGGAAACACCATATATTTT. Translation gives CASSLEGQGVGNTIYF. Drawing the rest from reference TRBV5-1 and TRBJ1-3, the complete variable domain is KAGVTQTPRYLIKTRGQQVTLSCSPISGHRSVSWYQQTPGQGLQFLFEYFSETQRNKGNFPGRFSGRQFSNSRSEMNVSTLELGDSALYLCASSLEGQGVGNTIYFGEGSWLTVV.

The chain uses TRBV6-5 and TRBJ1-1; 9 bases fit TRBD1. The V and J ends lost 5 bases and 1 base, in that order; junction bases with no gene match: 5. The CDR3 length is 15 residues. Germline CDR1 and CDR2: MNHEY and SVGAGI. The CDR3 DNA reads TGTGCCAGCAGTGGGACAGGGCTGGGGAACACTGAAGCTTTCTTT. It is translated as CASSGTGLGNTEAFF.

This clone turned up a few times. The V call is TRBV11-2, the J call TRBJ2-3; tentative D call: TRBD2 (5 bases). The V end lost 4 bases, the J end lost 9 bases, and 8 bases lay between the germline ends. CDR3 size: 11 residues. Germline assignment: CDR1 SGHAT and CDR2 FQNNGV. The CDR3 sequence: CASSWGETQYF. In DNA form, the CDR3 reads TGTGCCAGCAGCTGGGGAGAAACGCAGTATTTT.

This clone was seen more than once but under ten times. The rearrangement links TRBV25-1 to TRBJ2-7, with a weak D call TRBD1 (5 bases). V was pared by 4 bases and J by 5 bases, with 6 bases between. There are 11 residues in the CDR3. Germline CDR1 and CDR2: MGHDK and SYGVNS. The CDR3 loop is CASSGRDEQYF. The CDR3, as DNA: TGTGCCAGCAGTGGCAGGGACGAGCAGTACTTC.

The chain has TRBV4-1 and TRBJ2-1; D gene uncertain. The germline CDR1 and CDR2 sequences are MGHRA and YSYEKL. CDR3 length: 11 amino acids. V shed 2 bases and J shed 9 bases, with 5 bases lying between them. The CDR3 here is CASSQSFEQFF. The CDR3 DNA sequence: TGCGCCAGCAGCCAATCTTTTGAGCAGTTCTTC.

In nucleotides, the CDR3 is TGTGCCTGGAGTCCTCAGGGGTTTACCGGCTACACCTTC. Amino acids: CAWSPQGFTGYTF. This chain uses TRBV30 with TRBJ1-2; possibly TRBD1 for D (6 bases). CDR1 is GTSNPN, CDR2 SVGIG, per germline (reference sequence). The CDR3 sequence is 13 residues long. The V gene lost 2 bases and the J gene lost 8 bases, with 15 bases spanning the gap.

In this sample, this clone turned up a few times. The chain uses TRBV30 and TRBJ2-3, with TRBD1 as a possible D gene (6 bases). Germline CDR1 is GTSNPN and CDR2 is SVGIG (reference sequence). V was shortened by 2 bases and J by 0 bases, with 12 bases between the two germline ends. The length of the CDR3 is 15 residues. In nucleotides, the CDR3 is TGTGCCTGGAGTTGGAGACAGGTTAGCACAGATACGCAGTATTTT. It yields the protein CAWSWRQVSTDTQYF.

This clone was recorded once. This sequence joins TRBV29-1 and TRBJ1-1; possible D gene TRBD1, 5 bases. V gave up 7 bases and J gave up 1 base, with 10 bases separating them. The V gene's germline CDR1 is SQVTM and CDR2 ANQGSEA. This CDR3 spans 12 amino acids. Here the CDR3 reads CSAADKNTEAFF. CDR3 DNA sequence: TGCAGCGCCGCGGACAAGAACACTGAAGCTTTCTTT.

This chain joins TRBV6-1 and TRBJ2-3; 9 bases agree with TRBD1. This CDR3 region has 15 residues. Germline values: CDR1 MNHNS, CDR2 SASEGT. The junction had 1 base not matched to a gene; V was cut back by 1 base and J by 2 bases. The CDR3 reads CASSEGTGATDTQYF. CDR3 bases: TGTGCCAGCAGTGAAGGGACAGGGGCCACAGATACGCAGTATTTT.

The rearrangement links TRBV6-6 to TRBJ1-4, with 8 bases identical to TRBD1. Per germline, CDR1 MNHNY and CDR2 SVGAGI (reference sequence). The CDR3 runs to 16 residues. The trim removed 0 bases at V and 7 bases at J, leaving 7 bases unmatched. The CDR3 here is CASSYSDRGGSEKLFF. DNA for the CDR3: TGTGCCAGCAGTTACTCTGACAGGGGAGGGAGTGAAAAACTGTTTTTT.

The CDR3, as DNA: TGTGCCTGGCGTAGCGGGAGGGCGGCCGGGGAGCTGTTTTTT. Translation gives CAWRSGRAAGELFF. The chain employs TRBV30 and TRBJ2-2, with 11 positions matching TRBD2. J lost 6 bases, V lost 5 bases, and 5 bases had no gene match. The CDR3 length is 14 residues. The germline CDR1 and CDR2 sequences are GTSNPN and SVGIG (reference sequence).